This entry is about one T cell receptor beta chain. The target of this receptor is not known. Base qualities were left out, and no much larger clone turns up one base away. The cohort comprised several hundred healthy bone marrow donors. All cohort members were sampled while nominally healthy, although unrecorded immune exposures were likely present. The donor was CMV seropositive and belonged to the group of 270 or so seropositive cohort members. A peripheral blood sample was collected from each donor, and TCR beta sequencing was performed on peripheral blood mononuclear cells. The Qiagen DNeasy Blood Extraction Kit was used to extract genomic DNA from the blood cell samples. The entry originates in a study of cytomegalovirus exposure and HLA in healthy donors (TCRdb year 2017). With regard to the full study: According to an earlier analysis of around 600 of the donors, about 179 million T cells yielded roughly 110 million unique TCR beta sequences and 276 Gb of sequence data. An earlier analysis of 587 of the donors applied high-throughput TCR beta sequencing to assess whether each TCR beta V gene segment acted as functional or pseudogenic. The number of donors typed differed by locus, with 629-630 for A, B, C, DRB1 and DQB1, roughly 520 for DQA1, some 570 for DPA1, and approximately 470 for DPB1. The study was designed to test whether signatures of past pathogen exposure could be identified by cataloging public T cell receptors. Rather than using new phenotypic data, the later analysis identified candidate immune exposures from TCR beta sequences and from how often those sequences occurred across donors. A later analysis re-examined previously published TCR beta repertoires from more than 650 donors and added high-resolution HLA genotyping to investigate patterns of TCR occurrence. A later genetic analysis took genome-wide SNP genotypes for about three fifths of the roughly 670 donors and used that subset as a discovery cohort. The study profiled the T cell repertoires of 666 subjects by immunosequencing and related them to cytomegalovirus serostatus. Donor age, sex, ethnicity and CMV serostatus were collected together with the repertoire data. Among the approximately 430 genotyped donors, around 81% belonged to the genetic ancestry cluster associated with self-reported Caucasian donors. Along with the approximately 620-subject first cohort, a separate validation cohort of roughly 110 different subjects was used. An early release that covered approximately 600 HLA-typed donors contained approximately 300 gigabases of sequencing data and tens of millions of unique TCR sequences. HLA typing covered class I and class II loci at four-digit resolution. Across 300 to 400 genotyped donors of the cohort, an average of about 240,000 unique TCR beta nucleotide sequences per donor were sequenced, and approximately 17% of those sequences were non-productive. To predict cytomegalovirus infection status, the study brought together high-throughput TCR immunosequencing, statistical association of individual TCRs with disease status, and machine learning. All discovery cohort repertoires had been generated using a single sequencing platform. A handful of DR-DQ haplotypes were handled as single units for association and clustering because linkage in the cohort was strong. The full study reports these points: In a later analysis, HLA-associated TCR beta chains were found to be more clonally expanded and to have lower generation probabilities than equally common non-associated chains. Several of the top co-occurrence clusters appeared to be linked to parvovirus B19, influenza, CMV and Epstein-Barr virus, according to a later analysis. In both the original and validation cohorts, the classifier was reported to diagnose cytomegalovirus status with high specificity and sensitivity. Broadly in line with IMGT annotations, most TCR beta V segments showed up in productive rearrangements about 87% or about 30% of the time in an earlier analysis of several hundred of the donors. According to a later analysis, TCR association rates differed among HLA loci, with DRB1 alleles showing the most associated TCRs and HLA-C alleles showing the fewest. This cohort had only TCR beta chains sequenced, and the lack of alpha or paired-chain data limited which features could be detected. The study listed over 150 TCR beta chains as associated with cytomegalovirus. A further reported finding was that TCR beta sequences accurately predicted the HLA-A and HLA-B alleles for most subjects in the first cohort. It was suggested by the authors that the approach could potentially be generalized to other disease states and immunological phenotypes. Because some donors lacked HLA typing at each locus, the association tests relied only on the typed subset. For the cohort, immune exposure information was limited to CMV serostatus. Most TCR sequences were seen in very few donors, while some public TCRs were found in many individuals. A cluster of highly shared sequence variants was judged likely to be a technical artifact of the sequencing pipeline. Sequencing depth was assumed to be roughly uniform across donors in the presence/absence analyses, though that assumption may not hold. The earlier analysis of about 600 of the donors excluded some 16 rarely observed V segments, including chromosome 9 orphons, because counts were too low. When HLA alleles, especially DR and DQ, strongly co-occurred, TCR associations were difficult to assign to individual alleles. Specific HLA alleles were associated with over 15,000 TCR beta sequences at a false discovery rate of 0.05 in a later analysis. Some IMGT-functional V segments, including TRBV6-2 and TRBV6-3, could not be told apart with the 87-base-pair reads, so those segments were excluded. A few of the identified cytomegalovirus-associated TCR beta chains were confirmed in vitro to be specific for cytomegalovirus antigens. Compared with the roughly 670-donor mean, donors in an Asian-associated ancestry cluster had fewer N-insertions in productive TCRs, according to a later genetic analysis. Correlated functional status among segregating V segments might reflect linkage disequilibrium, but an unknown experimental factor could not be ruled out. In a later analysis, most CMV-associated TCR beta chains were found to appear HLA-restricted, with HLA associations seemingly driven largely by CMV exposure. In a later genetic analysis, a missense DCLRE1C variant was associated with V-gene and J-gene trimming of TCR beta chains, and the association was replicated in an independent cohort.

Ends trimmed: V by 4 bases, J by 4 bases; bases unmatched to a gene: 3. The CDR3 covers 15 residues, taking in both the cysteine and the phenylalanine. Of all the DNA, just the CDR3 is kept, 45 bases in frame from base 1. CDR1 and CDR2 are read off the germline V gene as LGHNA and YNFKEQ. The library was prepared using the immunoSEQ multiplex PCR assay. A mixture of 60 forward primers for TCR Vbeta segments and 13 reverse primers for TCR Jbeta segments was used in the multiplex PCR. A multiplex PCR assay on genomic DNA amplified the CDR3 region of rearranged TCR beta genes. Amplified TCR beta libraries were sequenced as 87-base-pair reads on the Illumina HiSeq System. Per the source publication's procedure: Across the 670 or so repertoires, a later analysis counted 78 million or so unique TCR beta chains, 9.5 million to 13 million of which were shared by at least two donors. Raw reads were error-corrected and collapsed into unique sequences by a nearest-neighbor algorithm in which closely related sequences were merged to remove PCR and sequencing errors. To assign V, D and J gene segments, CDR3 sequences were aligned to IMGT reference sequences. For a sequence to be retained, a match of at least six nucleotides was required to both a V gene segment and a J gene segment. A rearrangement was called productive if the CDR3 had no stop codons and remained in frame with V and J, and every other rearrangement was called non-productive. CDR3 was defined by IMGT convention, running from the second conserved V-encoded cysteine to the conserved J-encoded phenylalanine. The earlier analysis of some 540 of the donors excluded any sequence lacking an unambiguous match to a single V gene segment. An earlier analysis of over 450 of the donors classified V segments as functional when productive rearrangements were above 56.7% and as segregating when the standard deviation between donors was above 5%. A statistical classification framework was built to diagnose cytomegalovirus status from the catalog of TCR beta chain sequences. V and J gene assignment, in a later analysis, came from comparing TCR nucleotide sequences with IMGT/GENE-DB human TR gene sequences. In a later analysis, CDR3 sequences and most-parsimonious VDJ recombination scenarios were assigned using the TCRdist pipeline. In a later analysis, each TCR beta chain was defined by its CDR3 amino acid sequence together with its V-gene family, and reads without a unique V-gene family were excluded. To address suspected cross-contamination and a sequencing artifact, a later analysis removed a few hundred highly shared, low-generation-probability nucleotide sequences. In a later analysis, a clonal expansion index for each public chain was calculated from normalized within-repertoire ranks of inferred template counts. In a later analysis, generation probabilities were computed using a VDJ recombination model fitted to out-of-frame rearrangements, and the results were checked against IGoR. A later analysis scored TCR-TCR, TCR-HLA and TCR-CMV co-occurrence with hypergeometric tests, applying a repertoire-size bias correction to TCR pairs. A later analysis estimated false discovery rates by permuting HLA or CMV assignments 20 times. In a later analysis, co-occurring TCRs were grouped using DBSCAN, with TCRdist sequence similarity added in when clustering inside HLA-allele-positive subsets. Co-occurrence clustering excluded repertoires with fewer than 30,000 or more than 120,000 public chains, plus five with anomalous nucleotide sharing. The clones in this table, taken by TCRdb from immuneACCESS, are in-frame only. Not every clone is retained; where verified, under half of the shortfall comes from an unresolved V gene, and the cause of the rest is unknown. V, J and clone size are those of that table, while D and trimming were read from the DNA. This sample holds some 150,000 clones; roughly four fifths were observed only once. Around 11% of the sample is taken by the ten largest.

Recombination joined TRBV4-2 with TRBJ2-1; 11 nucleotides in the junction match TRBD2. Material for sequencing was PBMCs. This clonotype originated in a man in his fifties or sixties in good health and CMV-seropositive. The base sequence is TGTGCCAGCAGCCTAGCGGGAGGGCCTTACAATGAGCAGTTCTTC. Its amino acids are CASSLAGGPYNEQFF.